Each of the 19 T cell receptor beta chains below was sequenced from the same sample in a study of blood T cell repertoires in COVID-19. This table comes from immunoSEQ multiplex PCR, and its TCRdb copy is limited to in-frame clones, with some not included. The table includes a few hundred thousand clones, around nine tenths detected once. The sequenced material came from PBMCs or T cells enriched from blood (not recorded which). These receptors came from a woman in her late teens or twenties who had recovered from COVID-19.

The rearrangement uses TRBV2 and TRBJ2-2, with TRBD2 identical over 8 bases. Per germline, CDR1 SNHLY and CDR2 FYNNEI. The CDR3 runs to 14 residues. Germline trimming cut 3 bases from V and 7 bases from J; bases unmatched to any gene: 4. The CDR3 nucleotides read TGTGCCAGCAGTGATCGGGGGGGCGACGGGGAGCTGTTTTTT. This codes for CASSDRGGDGELFF.

The chain uses TRBV25-1 and TRBJ2-7, with 9 bases aligning to TRBD2. V lost 2 bases to trimming and J lost 2 bases; unmatched junction nucleotides: 4. There are 15 residues in the CDR3. Germline CDR1 and CDR2: MGHDK and SYGVNS. DNA for the CDR3: TGTGCCAGCAGTGAAAAGGCGGGGGGGACCTACGAGCAGTACTTC. Translating gives CASSEKAGGTYEQYF.

The rearrangement joins TRBV18 to TRBJ2-2; 8 bases fit TRBD1. Trimming cost V 3 bases and J 2 bases; bases outside gene matches: 5. The germline CDR1 and CDR2 sequences are KGHSH and LQKENI. The CDR3 consists of 16 residues. DNA of the CDR3: TGTGCCAGCTCACCCAAAGGACAGGGTAACACCGGGGAGCTGTTTTTT. It translates to CASSPKGQGNTGELFF.

This clone came up a few times. V and J are TRBV5-4 and TRBJ2-5, with 7 bases that match TRBD2. This CDR3 has 14 residues. The germline gives CDR1 SGHNT, CDR2 YYREEE (reference sequence). With V trimmed by 3 bases and J by 5 bases, 7 bases remained unmatched. The CDR3 sequence: CASSYTTSRETQYF. In nucleotides, the CDR3 is TGTGCCAGCAGCTACACGACTAGCAGGGAGACCCAGTACTTC.

Here the CDR3 DNA reads TGTGCCAGCAGCATAGGACAGGGGGGTATCACTGAAGCTTTCTTT. Protein product: CASSIGQGGITEAFF. The chain carries TRBV5-4 and TRBJ1-1; TRBD1 matches 10 bases. The CDR3 spans 15 residues. Germline V CDR1 and CDR2: SGHNT, YYREEE (reference sequence). J was trimmed by 4 bases and V by 4 bases; bases with no gene match: 7.

The chain employs TRBV15 and TRBJ2-3; perhaps TRBD2 as D (6 bases). The germline gives CDR1 LNHNV, CDR2 YYDKDF (reference sequence). The CDR3 is 17 amino acids. V lost 0 bases and J 0 bases, leaving 13 bases between the germline ends. CDR3 sequence: CATSRDLLAGSTDTQYF. CDR3 sequence (DNA): TGTGCCACCAGCAGAGATCTTCTCGCGGGGAGCACAGATACGCAGTATTTT.

The V call is TRBV27, the J call TRBJ1-6, with TRBD1 matching 11 bases. Germline lookup yields CDR1 MNHEY and CDR2 SMNVEV (reference sequence). Trimming at V came to 6 bases and at J to 3 bases, leaving 4 bases not matched to a gene. This CDR3 contains 16 residues. In DNA, the CDR3 is TGTGCCAGCAGGCGGGACAGGGGGTTCTATAATTCACCCCTCCACTTT. This encodes CASRRDRGFYNSPLHF.

This chain connects TRBV6-5 to TRBJ1-4; 9 nucleotides align to TRBD1. Losses at the gene ends were 4 bases for V and 7 bases for J; bases not matched to a gene: 4. Germline lookup yields CDR1 MNHEY and CDR2 SVGAGI. The CDR3 consists of 14 residues. The CDR3 coding sequence is TGTGCCAGCAGTTTGGGACAGGGCGGTGAAAAACTGTTTTTT. Encoded protein: CASSLGQGGEKLFF.

The genes are TRBV19 and TRBJ1-2; TRBD1 matches at 8 bases. This CDR3 has 14 amino acids. V dropped 5 bases and J dropped 6; count of bases not matched to a gene: 8. From germline, CDR1 is LNHDA and CDR2 SQIVND (reference sequence). The CDR3 region is CASSSLTGGNGYTF. Written as DNA, the CDR3 is TGTGCCAGTAGTTCCCTCACAGGGGGTAATGGCTACACCTTC.

This clone was counted between two and nine times. V usage is TRBV9 and J usage is TRBJ2-7; a weak D match, TRBD1 (6 bases). The V end lost 0 bases, the J end lost 0 bases, and 7 bases lay between the germline ends. CDR1 SGDLS and CDR2 YYNGEE come from the germline V gene. The length of the CDR3 is 14 residues. CDR3 region: CASSVEGGSYEQYF. The CDR3 bases are TGTGCCAGCAGCGTAGAAGGGGGCTCCTACGAGCAGTACTTC.

This clone has more than one count but fewer than ten. The chain couples TRBV6-5 to TRBJ1-2, with a possible D match to TRBD1 (6 bases). V was clipped by 2 bases and J by 5 bases, with 15 bases between them. CDR3 length: 15 amino acids. The germline V gene encodes CDR1 MNHEY and CDR2 SVGAGI. This CDR3 is CASSYRPNTGYGYTF. The CDR3 nucleotides read TGTGCCAGCAGTTACAGACCTAATACAGGGTATGGCTACACCTTC.

This clone appeared once. The chain couples TRBV28 to TRBJ1-2; no firm D call. The CDR3 has 14 amino acids. V shed 5 bases and J shed 4 bases, with 14 bases lying between them. Germline assignment: CDR1 MDHEN and CDR2 SYDVKM. The CDR3 spells CASSLAPEGYGYTF. CDR3 coding DNA: TGTGCCAGCAGTCTAGCGCCGGAAGGCTATGGCTACACCTTC.

This clone was detected only a few times. The chain recombines TRBV4-1 with TRBJ2-5; D is unclear. This CDR3 is 13 amino acids long. Trimming removed 1 base at V and 5 bases at J, with 8 bases between. Germline CDR1 and CDR2: MGHRA and YSYEKL. Here the CDR3 DNA reads TGCGCCAGCAGCCAAGGGAGTCGGGAGACCCAGTACTTC. Its protein product is CASSQGSRETQYF.

The rearrangement links TRBV9 to TRBJ1-1, with a weak D call TRBD1 (5 bases). Trimming left V 3 bases short and J 4 bases short, with 10 bases between. There are 13 residues in the CDR3. Germline lookup yields CDR1 SGDLS and CDR2 YYNGEE. CDR3 sequence reads: CASSGGGRTEAFF. In DNA, the CDR3 is TGTGCCAGCAGCGGCGGGGGACGCACTGAAGCTTTCTTT.

The genes are TRBV18 and TRBJ1-2, with D perhaps matching TRBD1 (6 bases). Germline lookup yields CDR1 KGHSH and CDR2 LQKENI. This CDR3 is built from 14 residues. With 3 bases removed from V and 7 bases from J, the gap between germline ends came to 15 bases. CDR3 DNA sequence: TGTGCCAGCTCACCGGCGCCAGGGGCCGGTGGCTACACCTTC. Protein sequence: CASSPAPGAGGYTF.

The genes are TRBV18 and TRBJ2-3; 10 bases are shared with TRBD1. Looked up from germline, CDR1 is KGHSH and CDR2 is LQKENI. The J segment lost 1 base and the V segment lost 6 bases, leaving 1 base of the junction unmatched. The CDR3 runs 14 residues. CDR3 residues: CASSGTGGTDTQYF. In DNA, the CDR3 is TGTGCCAGCTCCGGGACAGGGGGCACAGATACGCAGTATTTT.

DNA of the CDR3: TGTGCCAGCAGTTCGACTAGCGGGGGGTCTGAGCAGTTCTTC. It is translated as CASSSTSGGSEQFF. This sequence joins TRBV6-5 and TRBJ2-1; 13 bases map to TRBD2. After removal of 4 bases from V and 9 bases from J, the junction contained 3 bases not matched to a gene. The CDR3 totals 14 residues. Germline lookup yields CDR1 MNHEY and CDR2 SVGAGI.

This clone was observed a handful of times. This chain uses TRBV7-9 with TRBJ1-4; unclear D gene. V lost 0 bases to trimming and J lost 3 bases, with 11 bases between them. CDR3 length: 16 amino acids. In germline, CDR1 is SEHNR, CDR2 FQNEAQ (reference sequence). CDR3 protein: CASSLARTWANEKLFF. The CDR3 DNA reads as TGTGCCAGCAGCTTAGCACGGACTTGGGCTAATGAAAAACTGTTTTTT.

The chain recombines TRBV4-1 with TRBJ1-6; a weak D match, TRBD1 (5 bases). CDR3 length equals 15 residues. V was shortened by 0 bases and J by 7 bases, with 10 bases between the two germline ends. Looked up from germline, CDR1 is MGHRA and CDR2 is YSYEKL. CDR3 residues: CASSQEVQGNSPLHF. The CDR3 DNA follows: TGCGCCAGCAGCCAAGAGGTCCAGGGAAATTCACCCCTCCACTTT.